The entry that follows covers one T cell receptor beta chain sequence. No antigen is known for it. Other DNA sequences of this sample code for an identical CDR3. Each sample came from a Caucasian adult donor living in Nashville, Tennessee. This sample is part of a study of shared clonotypes between healthy human individuals. The CDR3 has 15 residues. The V and J ends lost 3 bases and 0 bases, in that order; junction bases with no gene match: 4. Germline V gene data show CDR1 as MDHEN and CDR2 as SYDVKM. The data were produced by immunoSEQ multiplex PCR, yet TCRdb's version contains in-frame clones alone and is incomplete. The top ten clones hold approximately 1.6% of a sample with roughly 700,000 clones, around two thirds of them seen once. Notes on the study in general: Generation probabilities of non-shared clonotypes were lower (relative to those shared by all four donors).

This chain joins TRBV28 and TRBJ1-2; 7 nucleotides agree with TRBD1. The TCR sequence derives from a woman aged 25 to 39 in good health. The sample consisted of memory CD4+ T cells sorted from blood. Specified subset: CD45RA-negative fraction. The CDR3 reads CASSLAGTANYGYTF. CDR3 nucleotides: TGTGCCAGCAGTTTGGCCGGGACAGCTAACTATGGCTACACCTTC.